One sample yielded the 10 T cell receptor beta chains listed below, sequenced in a study of shared clonotypes between healthy human individuals. The naive CD8 subset, CD45RO-negative cells positively selected for CCR7, excluded terminally differentiated effector memory CD45RA+ cells. Data came from immunoSEQ multiplex PCR; TCRdb stores just in-frame clones and leaves some out. The sample includes 550,000 to 650,000 clones, roughly 95% of them seen just once. Sequences were obtained from naive CD8+ T cells sorted from blood. These receptors were taken from a woman in her twenties or thirties in good health.

This chain links TRBV19 with TRBJ1-1, with D unresolved. V was cut by 3 bases and J by 11 bases, with 19 bases left in between. CDR1 LNHDA and CDR2 SQIVND come from the germline V gene (reference sequence). This CDR3 has 14 amino acids. CDR3 nucleotide sequence: TGTGCCAGTAGTATCACGGGGTCCGGAAATCGGGCTTTCTTT. Amino acid sequence: CASSITGSGNRAFF.

The chain uses TRBV28 and TRBJ2-7, with unresolved D. Trimming stripped 5 bases from V and 4 bases from J, with 6 bases between. Germline V gives CDR1 MDHEN, CDR2 SYDVKM. CDR3 length: 11 amino acids. The CDR3 loop reads CASSVTYEQYF. The CDR3 region has the DNA TGTGCCAGCAGTGTAACTTACGAGCAGTACTTC.

V is TRBV7-7 and J is TRBJ2-1; D remains unclear. Germline values: CDR1 SSHAT, CDR2 FNYEAQ (reference sequence). The V gene lost 1 base and the J gene lost 1 base, with 2 bases spanning the gap. This CDR3 spans 13 amino acids. The DNA of the CDR3 is TGTGCCAGCAGCTTAGGATCCTACAATGAGCAGTTCTTC. Residues: CASSLGSYNEQFF.

This chain connects TRBV7-6 to TRBJ2-1, with D possibly matching TRBD2 (5 bases). The germline V and J ends were trimmed by 3 bases and 0 bases, with 9 bases remaining between them. Germline values: CDR1 SGHVS, CDR2 FNYEAQ. The CDR3 extends over 15 amino acids. CDR3 protein: CASSLGEFSYNEQFF. CDR3 sequence (DNA): TGTGCCAGCAGCTTGGGAGAGTTCTCCTACAATGAGCAGTTCTTC.

This clone has just one count. The genes are TRBV7-6 and TRBJ2-7; D unresolved. Germline-derived CDR1 and CDR2 are SGHVS and FNYEAQ. The CDR3 sequence is 14 residues long. V gave up 0 bases and J gave up 2 bases, with 8 bases separating them. The DNA of the CDR3 is TGTGCCAGCAGCTTAGCGGGAAGAACCTACGAGCAGTACTTC. Translation gives CASSLAGRTYEQYF.

The chain combines TRBV6-1 with TRBJ2-7; 10 bases map to TRBD2. This CDR3 region has 16 residues. The germline gives CDR1 MNHNS, CDR2 SASEGT. The V and J ends lost 2 bases and 3 bases, in that order; junction bases with no gene match: 7. DNA for the CDR3: TGTGCCAGCAGTGAATGGGCTAGCGGGAGTTTCTACGAGCAGTACTTC. Encoded protein: CASSEWASGSFYEQYF.

This clone appeared a single time. The rearrangement links TRBV27 to TRBJ1-5, with D maybe TRBD1 (5 bases). V lost 0 bases and J 1 base, leaving 7 bases between the germline ends. Per germline, CDR1 MNHEY and CDR2 SMNVEV (reference sequence). The CDR3 totals 15 residues. For the CDR3, the DNA is TGTGCCAGCAGTTTATCGGCAGGGAGCAATCAGCCCCAGCATTTT. Residues: CASSLSAGSNQPQHF.

This clone was observed a few times. This chain uses TRBV25-1 with TRBJ2-7; no firm D call. CDR1 is MGHDK, CDR2 SYGVNS, per germline. The ends were cut back, 10 bases at V and 0 bases at J, with 10 bases in the middle. CDR3 length equals 12 residues. This CDR3 reads CATGQSSYEQYF. For the CDR3, the DNA is TGTGCCACCGGGCAGAGCTCCTACGAGCAGTACTTC.

This clone has just one count. This chain connects TRBV27 to TRBJ2-7; 9 bases are a match to TRBD2. Germline values: CDR1 MNHEY, CDR2 SMNVEV (reference sequence). V lost 4 bases, J lost 7 bases, and 11 bases stayed unmatched. This CDR3 has 15 amino acids. CDR3 amino acids: CASSWAGGAPREQYF. The CDR3 DNA is TGTGCCAGCAGTTGGGCGGGAGGGGCCCCTCGAGAGCAGTACTTC.

The CDR3, as DNA: TGCGCCAGCAGCCGAGCGGGAGTCTACAATGAGCAGTTCTTC. This encodes CASSRAGVYNEQFF. This chain links TRBV10-2 with TRBJ2-1, with 8 bases aligning to TRBD2. Trimming removed 6 bases from V and 3 bases from J; junction bases left unmatched: 4. The V gene's germline CDR1 is WSHSY and CDR2 SAAADI. The CDR3 has 14 residues.